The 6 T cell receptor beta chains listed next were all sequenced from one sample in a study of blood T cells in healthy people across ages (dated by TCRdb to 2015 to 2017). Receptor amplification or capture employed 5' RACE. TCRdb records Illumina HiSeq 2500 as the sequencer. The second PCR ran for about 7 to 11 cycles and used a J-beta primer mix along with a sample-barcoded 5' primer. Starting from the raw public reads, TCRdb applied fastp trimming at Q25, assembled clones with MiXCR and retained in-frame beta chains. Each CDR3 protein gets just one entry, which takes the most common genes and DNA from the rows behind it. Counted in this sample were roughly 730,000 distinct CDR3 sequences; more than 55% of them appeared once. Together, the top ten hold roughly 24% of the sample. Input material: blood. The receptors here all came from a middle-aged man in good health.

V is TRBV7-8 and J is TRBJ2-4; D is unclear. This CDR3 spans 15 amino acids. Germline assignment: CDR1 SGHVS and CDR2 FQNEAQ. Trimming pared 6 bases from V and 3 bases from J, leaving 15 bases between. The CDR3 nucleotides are TGTGCCAGCAGTGGGTTTGGGCTGGGCAAAAACATTCAGTACTTC. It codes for CASSGFGLGKNIQYF.

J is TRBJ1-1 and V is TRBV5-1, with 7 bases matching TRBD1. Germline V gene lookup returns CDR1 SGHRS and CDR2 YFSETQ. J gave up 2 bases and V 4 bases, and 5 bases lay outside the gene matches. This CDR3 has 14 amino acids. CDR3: CASSTAGGNTEAFF. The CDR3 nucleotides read TGCGCCAGCAGCACCGCAGGGGGAAACACTGAAGCTTTCTTT.

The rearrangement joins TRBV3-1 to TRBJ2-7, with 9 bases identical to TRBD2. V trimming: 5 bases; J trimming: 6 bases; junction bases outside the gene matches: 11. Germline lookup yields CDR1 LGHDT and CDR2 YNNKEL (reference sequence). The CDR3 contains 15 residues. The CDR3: CASSDAGGFAGEQYF. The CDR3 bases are TGTGCCAGCAGCGATGCGGGAGGGTTCGCTGGCGAGCAGTACTTC.

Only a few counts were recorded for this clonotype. DNA of the CDR3: TGTGCCAGCGGGGTCACAGGTCCCACTGAAGCTTTCTTT. The encoded protein is CASGVTGPTEAFF. The chain recombines TRBV28 with TRBJ1-1, with D tentatively TRBD1 (5 bases). CDR1 and CDR2 from the germline V gene are MDHEN and SYDVKM. V lost 8 bases and J lost 4, with 14 bases in between. The CDR3 extends over 13 amino acids.

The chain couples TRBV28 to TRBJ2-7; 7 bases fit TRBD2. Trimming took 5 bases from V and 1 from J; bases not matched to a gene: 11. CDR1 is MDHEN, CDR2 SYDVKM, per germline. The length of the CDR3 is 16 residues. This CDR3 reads CASSPGPAGTSYEQYF. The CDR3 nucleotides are TGTGCCAGCAGTCCAGGACCAGCGGGAACATCCTACGAGCAGTACTTC.

The CDR3 sequence is CASSLAGPNTEAFF. The CDR3 nucleotides read TGCGCCAGCAGCTTGGCCGGACCGAACACTGAAGCTTTCTTT. The chain carries TRBV5-1 and TRBJ1-1, with unresolved D. The germline gives CDR1 SGHRS, CDR2 YFSETQ. This CDR3 has 14 amino acids. V lost 0 bases and J lost 1, with 7 bases in between.